The next 24 T cell receptor beta chains were all read from a single sample in a study of CD8+ T cells in alopecia areata. TCR sequencing used cDNA made by reverse transcription of extracted RNA. This table comes from immunoSEQ multiplex PCR, and its TCRdb copy is limited to in-frame clones, with some not included. The table lists approximately 300,000 clones, roughly 50% of them singletons, with over 1.5% in the top ten. Treatment reported: oral pan-JAK inhibitor, 5-10 mg twice daily. The input for sequencing was CD4+ T cells sorted from blood, taken at week 24, from a patient treated with tofacitinib. Receptor source: a human donor with alopecia areata.

The chain couples TRBV4-2 to TRBJ2-5; possibly TRBD2 for D (6 bases). Germline assignment: CDR1 LGHNA and CDR2 YNFKEQ. The V end was cut by 3 bases, the J end by 5 bases, with 19 bases between. The CDR3 runs to 16 residues. As DNA, the CDR3 is TGTGCCAGCAGCCAGTCCCCCACTGGCGGGGACGAGACCCAGTACTTC. Translating it yields CASSQSPTGGDETQYF.

J is TRBJ1-2 and V is TRBV6-6; tentatively, D is TRBD1 (5 bases). The CDR3 extends over 11 amino acids. Germline V gives CDR1 MNHNY, CDR2 SVGAGI (reference sequence). V lost 8 bases and J 12 bases, leaving 16 bases between the germline ends. The chain's CDR3 is CASGTLYAHTF. In DNA form, the CDR3 reads TGTGCCAGCGGGACCCTTTACGCCCACACCTTC.

This sequence joins TRBV28 and TRBJ2-7; D possibly uses TRBD1 or TRBD2 (5 bases each). Germline CDR1 is MDHEN and CDR2 is SYDVKM. This CDR3 comprises 14 residues. The V end lost 5 bases, the J end lost 3 bases, and 14 bases lay between the germline ends. This CDR3 reads CASSRAGTYYEQYF. The CDR3 DNA reads as TGTGCCAGCAGTCGTGCTGGGACCTACTACGAGCAGTACTTC.

A note on this clone: In the same sample, other DNA sequences code for this CDR3. The chain carries TRBV5-1 and TRBJ1-3, with D maybe TRBD1 (5 bases). The ends were cut back, 0 bases at V and 1 base at J, with 5 bases in the middle. The CDR3 sequence is 14 residues long. The germline gives CDR1 SGHRS, CDR2 YFSETQ. The DNA for the CDR3 is TGCGCCAGCAGCTTGGAGGGGTCTGGAAACACCATATATTTT. Protein: CASSLEGSGNTIYF.

V gene TRBV28 combines with J gene TRBJ2-1; D possibly corresponds to TRBD2 (6 bases). V was trimmed by 3 bases and J by 15 bases, leaving 18 bases between them. Germline CDR1 and CDR2: MDHEN and SYDVKM. The length of the CDR3 is 13 residues. CDR3 amino acids: CASSLGTPMGAFF. CDR3 DNA sequence: TGTGCCAGCAGTTTGGGGACTCCCATGGGCGCGTTCTTC.

The chain uses TRBV5-6 and TRBJ2-3, with TRBD2 matching over 11 bases. Germline values: CDR1 SGHDT, CDR2 YYEEEE. The J segment lost 3 bases and the V segment lost 3 bases, leaving 6 bases of the junction unmatched. The CDR3 is 16 amino acids. The CDR3 DNA sequence: TGTGCCAGCAGCTCGCTAGCGGGGGGAGGAACAGATACGCAGTATTTT. Translated: CASSSLAGGGTDTQYF.

The chain links TRBV28 to TRBJ1-5, with a weak D call TRBD1 (6 bases). Germline V gene sequence: CDR1 MDHEN, CDR2 SYDVKM. V dropped 7 bases and J dropped 4 bases, with 20 bases sitting between them. The CDR3 runs 16 residues. DNA of the CDR3: TGTGCCAGCACCGTATCGACAGGTAGGGCTAATCAGCCCCAGCATTTT. Translation: CASTVSTGRANQPQHF.

The rearrangement links TRBV9 to TRBJ2-3; 7 bases are shared with TRBD2. V shed 0 bases, J shed 2 bases, and the junction held 3 bases outside the gene matches. The germline V gene encodes CDR1 SGDLS and CDR2 YYNGEE. This CDR3 spans 15 amino acids. CDR3 in DNA: TGTGCCAGCAGCGTAGGAGCGGGATTCACAGATACGCAGTATTTT. This gives the protein CASSVGAGFTDTQYF.

The chain recombines TRBV15 with TRBJ1-4, with 8 bases matching TRBD1. This CDR3 spans 16 amino acids. J was trimmed by 4 bases and V by 2 bases; bases with no gene match: 6. The germline V gene has CDR1 LNHNV and CDR2 YYDKDF (reference sequence). The CDR3 DNA follows: TGTGCCACCAGCAGAATCGGGACAGGTCTTAATGAAAAACTGTTTTTT. Encoded protein: CATSRIGTGLNEKLFF.

Of note for this clone: The sample has other DNA sequences that encode this CDR3 too. V is TRBV10-3 and J is TRBJ1-6; 10 bases map to TRBD1. The CDR3 is 13 amino acids. Germline CDR1 and CDR2: ENHRY and SYGVKD. With 9 bases clipped from V and 5 bases from J, the junction kept 1 base outside the gene matches. The CDR3 DNA follows: TGTGCCATTGGGACAGGGGATAATTCACCCCTCCACTTT. Amino acid sequence: CAIGTGDNSPLHF.

The rearrangement joins TRBV25-1 to TRBJ1-1; no clear D gene. CDR1 and CDR2 from the germline V gene are MGHDK and SYGVNS. Trimming took off 7 bases at V and 5 bases at J, with 17 bases between the two ends. This CDR3 comprises 14 residues. This CDR3 reads CASKGHLEVTEAFF. The CDR3 DNA reads TGTGCCAGCAAGGGCCATTTGGAGGTTACTGAAGCTTTCTTT.

The chain's CDR3 is CASSLAGTSVSGANVLTF. The CDR3 nucleotides read TGCGCCAGCAGCTTGGCCGGGACAAGCGTCTCTGGGGCCAACGTCCTGACTTTC. This chain connects TRBV5-1 to TRBJ2-6; tentatively, D is TRBD1 (6 bases). The CDR3 extends over 18 amino acids. CDR1 and CDR2 from the germline V gene are SGHRS and YFSETQ. Trimming cost V 0 bases and J 0 bases, with 13 bases left between them.

This chain uses TRBV7-8 with TRBJ2-5, with D uncertain. The V end lost 3 bases, the J end lost 2 bases, and 10 bases lay between the germline ends. The length of the CDR3 is 14 residues. In germline, CDR1 is SGHVS, CDR2 FQNEAQ. The CDR3, as DNA: TGTGCCAGCAGCTTTGGGGTTACTCAAGAGACCCAGTACTTC. This encodes CASSFGVTQETQYF.

The chain joins TRBV6-5 to TRBJ1-2; the D gene is possibly TRBD1 (5 bases). Germline lookup yields CDR1 MNHEY and CDR2 SVGAGI. This CDR3 has 14 amino acids. Between the trimmed V and J ends, which lost 2 bases and 7 bases, there was a span of 14 bases. In DNA form, the CDR3 reads TGTGCCAGCAGTTACACATCCAGGGAGGGTGGCTACACCTTC. Translating gives CASSYTSREGGYTF.

The chain employs TRBV28 and TRBJ2-2, with D perhaps TRBD2 (6 bases). V dropped 7 bases and J dropped 6 bases, with 15 bases sitting between them. Per the germline V gene, CDR1 is MDHEN and CDR2 is SYDVKM. The CDR3 loop spans 14 amino acids. The CDR3 DNA reads as TGTGCCAGCACCCGCTTCAGGGAGGCCGGGGAGCTGTTTTTT. Protein: CASTRFREAGELFF. Using reference TRBV28 and TRBJ2-2 for the parts outside the CDR3, the full variable domain is DVKVTQSSRYLVKRTGEKVFLECVQDMDHENMFWYRQDPGLGLRLIYFSYDVKMKEKGDIPEGYSVSREKKERFSLILESASTNQTSMYLCASTRFREAGELFFGEGSRLTVL.

Details on this clone: The germline gene is not matched at one end of the junction; a read error may be the cause. This chain uses TRBV2 with TRBJ2-3, with D unclear. Germline lookup yields CDR1 SNHLY and CDR2 FYNNEI. The CDR3 covers 14 residues. This CDR3 is CASREGLATDTQYF. The CDR3 DNA follows: TGTGCCAGCAGAGAAGGGTTAGCCACAGATACGCAGTATTTT.

This chain connects TRBV7-2 to TRBJ2-3; unclear D gene. This CDR3 is built from 17 residues. Germline V lookup: CDR1 SGHTA, CDR2 FQGNSA. V dropped 5 bases and J dropped 0 bases, with 18 bases sitting between them. The CDR3 here is CASSPVLRFSSTDTQYF. The CDR3 bases are TGTGCCAGCAGCCCAGTCCTTCGGTTCTCAAGCACAGATACGCAGTATTTT. The whole variable domain, remainder taken from reference TRBV7-2 and TRBJ2-3, is GAGVSQSPSNKVTEKGKDVELRCDPISGHTALYWYRQSLGQGLEFLIYFQGNSAPDKSGLPSDRFSAERTGGSVSTLTIQRTQQEDSAVYLCASSPVLRFSSTDTQYFGPGTRLTVL.

The chain links TRBV28 to TRBJ2-1; no reliable D call. CDR3 size: 15 residues. Between the trimmed V and J ends, which lost 5 bases and 3 bases, there was a span of 14 bases. Looked up from germline, CDR1 is MDHEN and CDR2 is SYDVKM. The CDR3 sequence is CASSEQNQDYNEQFF. The CDR3 DNA reads TGTGCCAGCAGTGAACAGAATCAAGACTACAATGAGCAGTTCTTC. Full variable domain (outside the CDR3, taken from reference TRBV28 and TRBJ2-1): DVKVTQSSRYLVKRTGEKVFLECVQDMDHENMFWYRQDPGLGLRLIYFSYDVKMKEKGDIPEGYSVSREKKERFSLILESASTNQTSMYLCASSEQNQDYNEQFFGPGTRLTVL.

This chain connects TRBV30 to TRBJ2-5, with 9 bases that match TRBD1. The junction had 7 bases not matched to a gene; V was cut back by 5 bases and J by 6 bases. The germline gives CDR1 GTSNPN, CDR2 SVGIG (reference sequence). The CDR3 extends over 13 amino acids. CDR3 sequence (DNA): TGTGCCTGGTATCGGGACAGGGCAAAGACCCAGTACTTC. Protein: CAWYRDRAKTQYF.

This clone has a handful of counts. The V call is TRBV29-1, the J call TRBJ1-5, with 8 bases that match TRBD1. This CDR3 is 13 amino acids long. Germline loops: CDR1 SQVTM, CDR2 ANQGSEA. Trimming cost V 4 bases and J 3 bases; bases outside gene matches: 2. This CDR3 is CSVGDRTNQPQHF. CDR3 bases: TGCAGCGTTGGGGACAGGACCAATCAGCCCCAGCATTTT.

The V call is TRBV7-2, the J call TRBJ2-5; possibly TRBD1 for D (6 bases). From germline, CDR1 is SGHTA and CDR2 FQGNSA. The CDR3 has 14 residues. V was clipped by 5 bases and J by 6 bases, with 16 bases between them. The CDR3 bases are TGTGCCAGCAGCCTAGAAACGGGACAAAAGACCCAGTACTTC. Residues: CASSLETGQKTQYF.

V gene TRBV2 combines with J gene TRBJ1-5; a possible D gene is TRBD1 (6 bases). Germline CDR1 is SNHLY and CDR2 is FYNNEI. V was pared by 4 bases and J by 4 bases, with 14 bases between. This CDR3 comprises 15 residues. The CDR3 sequence is CASSAPGHRNQPQHF. DNA for the CDR3: TGTGCCAGCAGTGCTCCGGGACACCGGAATCAGCCCCAGCATTTT.

Note on this clone: In the same sample, other DNA sequences code for this CDR3. The chain combines TRBV7-2 with TRBJ2-7; maybe TRBD1 (5 bases). V gave up 6 bases and J gave up 3 bases, with 15 bases separating them. Per the germline V gene, CDR1 is SGHTA and CDR2 is FQGNSA. The CDR3 is 14 amino acids. DNA of the CDR3: TGTGCCAGCAGTTTTGCCCAAACAGGCTACGAGCAGTACTTC. Encoded protein: CASSFAQTGYEQYF.

V usage is TRBV29-1 and J usage is TRBJ2-5, with D possibly being TRBD2 (6 bases). Trimming removed 7 bases from V and 4 bases from J, with 16 bases in between. Germline CDR1 and CDR2: SQVTM and ANQGSEA. The CDR3 contains 13 residues. CDR3 residues: CSGSEGLRETQYF. CDR3 nucleotides: TGCAGCGGATCTGAGGGACTCAGAGAGACCCAGTACTTC. The variable domain in full, with the rest retrieved from reference TRBV29-1 and TRBJ2-5, is SAVISQKPSRDICQRGTSLTIQCQVDSQVTMMFWYRQQPGQSLTLIATANQGSEATYESGFVIDKFPISRPNLTFSTLTVSNMSPEDSSIYLCSGSEGLRETQYFGPGTRLLVL.